This note documents a single T cell receptor (beta chain) sequence. Antigen specificity is unknown. RNA was extracted with the RNeasy kit, and a quantity of roughly 0.5 to 1 ug was reverse transcribed using random hexamers. Coverage of TCR beta CDR3 amplification by immunoSEQ multiplex PCR extended to 54 Vbeta and 13 Jbeta. TCRdb passed the immunoSEQ multiplex PCR reads through MiXCR, listing each CDR3 protein once. The table lists 180,000 or so distinct CDR3 sequences, 85% to 95% of them singletons. The data derive from a study of CD8 T cells in Susac syndrome. Study outcomes and limitations: Acknowledgment was made by the study that its TCR sequencing and HLA analysis involved a relatively small number of individuals.

Controls were age- and sex-matched healthy donors. The TEMRA cells underwent FACS enrichment, while the CD8+ and CD4+ T cells underwent negative isolation. This sequence was found in a human donor in good health. Sequencing was carried out using CD4+ T cells from PBMCs.

CDR3 DNA sequence: TGTGCCAGCAGCGTTCAGGGGGCTTCTCGCGAGCAGTACTTC. It translates to CASSVQGASREQYF. The chain links TRBV9 to TRBJ2-7, with TRBD1 matching over 8 bases. There are 14 residues in the CDR3. Germline CDR1 is SGDLS and CDR2 is YYNGEE. V trimming: 2 bases; J trimming: 6 bases; junction bases outside the gene matches: 7.